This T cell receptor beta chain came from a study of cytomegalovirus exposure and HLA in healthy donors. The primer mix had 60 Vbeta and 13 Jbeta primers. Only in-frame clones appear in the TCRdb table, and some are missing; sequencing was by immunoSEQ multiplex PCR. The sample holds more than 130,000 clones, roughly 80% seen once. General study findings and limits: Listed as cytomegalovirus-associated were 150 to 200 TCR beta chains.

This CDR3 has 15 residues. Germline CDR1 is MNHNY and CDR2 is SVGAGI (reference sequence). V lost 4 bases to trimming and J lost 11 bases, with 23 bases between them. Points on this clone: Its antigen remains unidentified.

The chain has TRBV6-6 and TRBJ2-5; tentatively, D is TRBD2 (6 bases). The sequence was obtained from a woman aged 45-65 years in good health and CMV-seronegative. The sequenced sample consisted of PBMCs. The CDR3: CASSWSGGQANQQYF. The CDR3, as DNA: TGTGCCAGCAGTTGGTCCGGGGGTCAGGCAAATCAGCAGTACTTC.